Sequencing of this T cell receptor beta chain was carried out in a study of HIV-infected patients and healthy controls (dated by TCRdb to the mid-2010s). Turning to this clonotype: Its binding antigen is unknown. Base qualities are not at hand, and no much larger clone is one base apart.

Libraries were constructed by 5' RACE. Instrument used: Illumina MiSeq. Using fastp trimming at Q25 and MiXCR clonotype assembly, TCRdb reanalyzed the public sequencing data and kept in-frame beta chains. Under each unique CDR3 protein, matching rows form one entry showing the most common genes and DNA. The sample data list about 18,000 distinct CDR3 sequences, and roughly 19% of these were observed just once. The ten largest clones represent around 34% of the sample. Reading from cysteine to phenylalanine, the CDR3 counts 14 amino acids. Here the CDR3 DNA is all that survives: 42 bases in frame from base 1. The junction shows trimming of 0 bases on V and 3 bases on J, plus 6 bases between the germline ends. CDR1 and CDR2 are drawn from the germline V gene: SGHDT, YYEEEE.

Sequenced sample: CD8+ T cells from blood. This TCR was recovered from a human donor in good health. The rearrangement joined TRBV5-6 to TRBJ2-2; confidence is insufficient to name the D gene. The sequence in DNA is TGTGCCAGCAGCTTGGGAGTCTACACCGGGGAGCTGTTTTTT. This is translated as CASSLGVYTGELFF.